The source of this T cell receptor beta chain is a study of graft-versus-host responses after intestinal transplantation. The CDR3 covers 15 residues. CDR1 and CDR2 from the germline V gene are MNHNS and SASEGT. Trimming stripped 6 bases from V and 0 bases from J, with 15 bases between. General observations from the study: Individuals who had graft-donor T cell macrochimerism had allografts that showed high graft-versus-host to host-versus-graft clonal ratios.

Some clones are missing from TCRdb's copy, which holds only in-frame ones; the method was immunoSEQ multiplex PCR. The table records 96,000 or so clones, around nine tenths of them present only once. Notes on this clone: Its specificity is not known.

V is TRBV6-1 and J is TRBJ2-7; the D is unclear. The sequence was collected from a human donor who received an intestinal transplant. This specimen consisted of unstimulated CD4+ T cells sorted from spleen or lymph node cells, obtained before intestinal transplant. DNA for the CDR3: TGTGCCAGCAGGGTCACGACTTTCGCCTCCTACGAGCAGTACTTC. Translating it yields CASRVTTFASYEQYF.